Described below is a single TCR beta chain sequence and its context. What it binds is not known. The data stem from a study of graft-versus-host responses after intestinal transplantation. Turning to the study itself: All recipients were transplanted with multivisceral, liver-intestinal, or isolated intestinal grafts. Study results and caveats: GvH clones turned up in recipient marrow; some had shown up first in ileum or blood.

Assay: immunoSEQ multiplex PCR; the TCRdb copy retains only in-frame clones and omits some. In the table there are 100,000 or so clones, 91% of which are singletons. The sample here was unstimulated CD4+ T cells sorted from spleen or lymph node cells, taken before transplant. The TCR sequence derives from a human donor who was the organ donor for an intestinal transplant.

The CDR3 DNA follows: TGTGCCAGCAGTGAAACGCCCAGCGGGAGGTTCTTC. Its translation is CASSETPSGRFF. V gene TRBV2 combines with J gene TRBJ2-1; 8 nucleotides agree with TRBD2. V dropped 2 bases and J dropped 15; count of bases not matched to a gene: 6. Germline values: CDR1 SNHLY, CDR2 FYNNEI. The CDR3 consists of 12 residues.